These T cell receptor beta chains were read from a single sample in a study of T cells in Graves' hyperthyroidism and ophthalmopathy. TCRdb independently ran MiXCR on the multiplex PCR reads; one entry per CDR3 protein. Of under 400,000 distinct CDR3 sequences in the sample, less than 20% were seen once. The material sequenced was blood. These receptor sequences come from a woman aged 35 to 49 with Graves' ophthalmopathy. The CDR3 runs from the conserved cysteine through the conserved F or W. D genes are given only for firm matches.

. TRBJ2-7 TRBV6-5 CASRRDGFAEQYF
. TRBJ2-7 TRBV6-1 CASRVSRGPYEQYF
. TRBJ1-5 TRBV5-1 CASSLGPTGTTSNQPQHF
. TRBJ1-2 TRBV7-2 CASSFRGRDGYTF
. TRBJ1-1 TRBV14 CASSQVMNTEAFF
. TRBJ1-2 TRBV6-2/TRBV6-3 CASSYSDWFGYTF
. TRBJ2-7 TRBV7-2 CASSLSSGPYEQYF
TRBD2 TRBJ2-3 TRBV18 CASSPLGGRADTQYF
TRBD2 TRBJ2-5 TRBV12-3/TRBV12-4 CASSLGRGLAGKETQYF
. TRBJ2-5 TRBV6-5 CASSYSNSEETQYF
TRBD2 TRBJ2-7 TRBV4-2 CASSQVLSSGSPGAYEQYF
TRBD2 TRBJ2-7 TRBV7-2 CASSPATSGFYEQYF
. TRBJ1-2 TRBV15 CATSRDTGLGYGYTF
. TRBJ2-5 TRBV6-1 CASSRSTPGTQYF
TRBD1 TRBJ1-5 TRBV6-1 CASRSGQGSNQPQHF